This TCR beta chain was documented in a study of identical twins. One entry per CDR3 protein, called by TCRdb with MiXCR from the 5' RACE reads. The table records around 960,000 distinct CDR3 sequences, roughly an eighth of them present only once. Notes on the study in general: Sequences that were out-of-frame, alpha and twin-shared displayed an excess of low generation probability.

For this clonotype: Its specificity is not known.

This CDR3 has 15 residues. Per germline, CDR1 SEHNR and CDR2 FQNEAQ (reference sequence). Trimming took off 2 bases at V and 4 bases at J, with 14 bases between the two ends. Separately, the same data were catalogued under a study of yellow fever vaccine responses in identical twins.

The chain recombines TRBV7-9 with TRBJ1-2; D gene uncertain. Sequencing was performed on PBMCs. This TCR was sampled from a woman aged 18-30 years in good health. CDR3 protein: CASSLPVPWTYGYTF. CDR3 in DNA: TGTGCCAGCAGCTTACCCGTACCGTGGACCTATGGCTACACCTTC.